This TCR beta chain appears in the sequencing data of a study of Graves' ophthalmopathy and Graves' hyperthyroidism. Regarding the study as a whole: Ophthalmopathy cases were distinguished from stable hyperthyroidism by a 13-signature model, reaching just over 85% sensitivity and around 80% specificity. The model predicted ophthalmopathy progression with roughly 70% sensitivity and approximately 72% specificity.

V was pared by 8 bases and J by 4 bases, with 16 bases of the junction left unmatched. Looked up from germline, CDR1 is DFQATT and CDR2 is SNEGSKA (reference sequence). CDR3 length equals 16 residues. As to this clonotype: Its antigen remains unknown.

Amplification targeted the TCR beta CDR3 regions, with RNA transcripts as the source material. RT-PCR was first run with HTBI primers, then multiplex PCR in a second round. A single record per CDR3 protein comes from TCRdb applying MiXCR to the multiplex PCR reads. There are around 670,000 distinct CDR3 sequences in the sample; roughly 40% occur only once, and 40% to 55% lies in the top ten. This rearrangement joins TRBV20-1 to TRBJ2-7; TRBD2 matches at 11 bases. The sample comprised peripheral blood. This clonotype was obtained from an adult man with Graves' ophthalmopathy. The DNA for the CDR3 is TGCAGTACCCTAGGGGTCTGGGCTAGCGGGAGGTACGAGCAGTACTTC. Its translation: CSTLGVWASGRYEQYF.